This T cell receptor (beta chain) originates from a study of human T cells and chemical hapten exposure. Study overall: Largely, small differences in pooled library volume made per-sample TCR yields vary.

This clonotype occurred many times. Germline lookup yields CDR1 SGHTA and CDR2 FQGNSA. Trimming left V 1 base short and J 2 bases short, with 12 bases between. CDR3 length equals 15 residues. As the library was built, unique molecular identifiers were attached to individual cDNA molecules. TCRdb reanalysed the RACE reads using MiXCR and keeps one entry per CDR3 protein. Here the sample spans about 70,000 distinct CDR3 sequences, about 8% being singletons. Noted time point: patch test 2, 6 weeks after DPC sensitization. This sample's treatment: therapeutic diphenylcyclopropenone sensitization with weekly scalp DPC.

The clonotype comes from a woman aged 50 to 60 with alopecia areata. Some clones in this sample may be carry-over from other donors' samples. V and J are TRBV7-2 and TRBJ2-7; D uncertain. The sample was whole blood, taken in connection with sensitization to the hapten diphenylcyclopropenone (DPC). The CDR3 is CASSLVGLLTYEQYF. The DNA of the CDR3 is TGTGCCAGCAGCTTAGTCGGCTTGCTTACCTACGAGCAGTACTTC.